The clone carrying this TCR beta chain has only a few counts. Antigen: not known. This entry comes from a study of OX40 agonist ivuxolimab in advanced cancers. Study observations and caveats: Clones of CD4+ and CD8+ blood T cells grew by week 6 at doses of 0.1 to 3.0 mg/kg.

The assay was immunoSEQ multiplex PCR, and TCRdb's table has in-frame clones only and misses some. The data hold 40,000 to 50,000 clones, with 70% to 90% observed a single time. The germline V gene encodes CDR1 SGHTA and CDR2 FQGTGA. This CDR3 has 14 amino acids. After removal of 4 bases from V and 4 bases from J, the junction contained 5 bases not matched to a gene. The chain employs TRBV7-3 and TRBJ2-3; 7 bases match TRBD2. The TCR comes from an adult with an advanced solid tumor such as melanoma, head and neck, liver or kidney cancer. The sequenced sample was CD4+ or CD8+ T cells sorted from blood, obtained in a trial of the OX40 agonist ivuxolimab. CDR3 sequence reads: CASSWGGDPDTQYF. In DNA, the CDR3 is TGTGCCAGCAGCTGGGGGGGTGACCCAGATACGCAGTATTTT.